Sequencing of this T cell receptor (beta chain) was carried out in a study of shared clonotypes between healthy human individuals. On this clone: What it recognizes is unknown.

This CDR3 has 13 amino acids. Per germline, CDR1 KGHSH and CDR2 LQKENI. The V and J ends lost 3 bases and 4 bases respectively, with 9 bases between them. Study results and caveats: Naive CD4 clonotype sharing across several donors was around 5.5%.

Produced via immunoSEQ multiplex PCR; TCRdb's table is partial and in-frame only. The sample has over a million clones, approximately 80% seen once; the top ten hold around 0.61%. The clonotype comes from a man younger than 30 in good health. Some clones in this sample may be carry-over from other donors' samples. The V call is TRBV18, the J call TRBJ1-2; TRBD1 is a possible D gene (5 bases). Sequencing used memory CD4+ T cells from PBMCs. Stated subset: CD45RA-negative fraction. CDR3 amino acids: CASSPSDSYGYTF. CDR3 sequence (DNA): TGTGCCAGCTCACCTTCCGACAGCTATGGCTACACCTTC.